The 20 T cell receptor beta chains presented below share a single source sample, sequenced in a study of blood T cell repertoires in COVID-19. TCRdb's table, derived via immunoSEQ multiplex PCR, lists solely in-frame clones and lacks some. The sample consists of about 120,000 clones, over 75% of them appearing once. Sequencing was performed on peripheral blood. All receptors derive from a woman aged 80 or older with acute or convalescent COVID-19.

The rearrangement links TRBV7-8 to TRBJ2-2; 8 positions agree with TRBD1. V lost 4 bases to trimming and J lost 2 bases; unmatched junction nucleotides: 12. Germline lookup yields CDR1 SGHVS and CDR2 FQNEAQ. The CDR3 is 18 amino acids. The CDR3 spells CASSSTIWTGLNTGELFF. CDR3 DNA sequence: TGTGCCAGCAGCTCAACAATTTGGACAGGGTTAAACACCGGGGAGCTGTTTTTT.

This clone was recorded once. The chain links TRBV6-2 or TRBV6-3 to TRBJ1-5; 7 bases align to TRBD1. The V segment lost 2 bases and the J segment 4 bases; nucleotides outside the gene matches: 8. Germline V gives CDR1 MNHEY, CDR2 SVGEGT. The CDR3 covers 16 residues. CDR3 protein: CASSYPTGKPNQPQHF. CDR3 in DNA: TGTGCCAGCAGTTACCCGACAGGGAAGCCAAATCAGCCCCAGCATTTT.

This rearrangement joins TRBV5-8 to TRBJ1-3; 9 bases line up with TRBD1. The germline CDR1 and CDR2 sequences are SGHTS and YDEGEE. The CDR3 has 15 residues. Trimming removed 2 bases from V and 6 bases from J; junction bases left unmatched: 6. CDR3 region: CASSFSTGGINTIYF. The CDR3, as DNA: TGTGCCAGCAGCTTTTCCACAGGGGGCATAAACACCATATATTTT.

The rearrangement uses TRBV5-1 and TRBJ1-2; possibly TRBD1 for D (5 bases). The ends were cut back, 2 bases at V and 8 bases at J, with 10 bases in the middle. CDR1 and CDR2 from the germline V gene are SGHRS and YFSETQ. This CDR3 is 12 amino acids long. The DNA for the CDR3 is TGCGCCAGCAGCTTTGCAGGGCTGGGCTACACCTTC. Protein: CASSFAGLGYTF.

The chain couples TRBV6-6 to TRBJ1-2, with D possibly matching TRBD1 (6 bases). This CDR3 comprises 12 residues. The germline gives CDR1 MNHNY, CDR2 SVGAGI (reference sequence). Trimming took off 4 bases at V and 8 bases at J, with 11 bases between the two ends. The CDR3 DNA reads TGTGCCAGCAGTTTAGGGGGAAGCGGCTACACCTTC. This translates into CASSLGGSGYTF.

The chain carries TRBV5-1 and TRBJ2-4, with TRBD1 matching over 9 bases. The germline CDR1 and CDR2 sequences are SGHRS and YFSETQ. The CDR3 is 15 residues long. V lost 3 bases, J lost 6 bases, and 7 bases stayed unmatched. For the CDR3, the DNA is TGCGCCAGCAGCTGGGGGACAGGGACAGGAAACATTCAGTACTTC. This encodes CASSWGTGTGNIQYF.

V usage is TRBV28 and J usage is TRBJ2-7; 8 nucleotides match TRBD1. This CDR3 has 15 residues. V lost 5 bases, J lost 4 bases, and 10 bases stayed unmatched. Germline V gene sequence: CDR1 MDHEN, CDR2 SYDVKM. The CDR3 coding sequence is TGTGCCAGCAGTCATGCCGGGACAGGTCCTTACGAGCAGTACTTC. Translating it yields CASSHAGTGPYEQYF. The variable domain in full, completed from reference TRBV28 and TRBJ2-7, reads DVKVTQSSRYLVKRTGEKVFLECVQDMDHENMFWYRQDPGLGLRLIYFSYDVKMKEKGDIPEGYSVSREKKERFSLILESASTNQTSMYLCASSHAGTGPYEQYFGPGTRLTVT.

The rearrangement joins TRBV28 to TRBJ1-4, with a tentative D call TRBD1 (6 bases). The CDR3 length is 16 residues. Per the germline V gene, CDR1 is MDHEN and CDR2 is SYDVKM. V gave up 8 bases and J gave up 6 bases, with 22 bases separating them. In nucleotides, the CDR3 is TGTGCCAGCGCCTCCCCGGGGGGGGCGGAGGATGAAAAACTGTTTTTT. Translating it yields CASASPGGAEDEKLFF. Based on the CDR3 plus reference TRBV28 and TRBJ1-4, the full variable domain is DVKVTQSSRYLVKRTGEKVFLECVQDMDHENMFWYRQDPGLGLRLIYFSYDVKMKEKGDIPEGYSVSREKKERFSLILESASTNQTSMYLCASASPGGAEDEKLFFGSGTQLSVL.

The V call is TRBV6-5, the J call TRBJ2-7; 8 bases align to TRBD1. Germline values: CDR1 MNHEY, CDR2 SVGAGI. The CDR3 sequence is 14 residues long. J lost 2 bases, V lost 5 bases, and 5 bases had no gene match. The DNA of the CDR3 is TGTGCCAGCAGTCCAGGGGGCAGGGCCTACGAGCAGTACGTC. Protein: CASSPGGRAYEQYV.

The chain uses TRBV2 and TRBJ1-2, with 10 bases lining up with TRBD1. The J segment lost 5 bases and the V segment lost 11 bases, leaving 8 bases of the junction unmatched. This CDR3 contains 13 residues. In germline, CDR1 is SNHLY, CDR2 FYNNEI. The CDR3 nucleotides are TGTGCCGGAAAAGACAGGGGGCCGTATGGCTACACCTTC. Translated: CAGKDRGPYGYTF.

The chain couples TRBV6-5 to TRBJ2-3; 10 bases fit TRBD2. The CDR3 has 16 amino acids. Germline V CDR1 and CDR2: MNHEY, SVGAGI. Trimming removed 4 bases from V and 5 bases from J; junction bases left unmatched: 9. This CDR3 is CASSSVLAGERDTQYF. As DNA, the CDR3 is TGTGCCAGCAGTTCCGTCCTAGCGGGGGAACGAGATACGCAGTATTTT.

The genes are TRBV7-2 and TRBJ1-1; perhaps TRBD1 as D (5 bases). Deletions cut 4 bases from V and 7 bases from J, with 13 bases between. The CDR3 runs to 13 residues. Germline-derived CDR1 and CDR2 are SGHTA and FQGNSA. The CDR3 here is CASSSPGGVEAFF. CDR3 DNA: TGTGCCAGCAGCTCCCCGGGGGGGGTTGAAGCTTTCTTT. The variable domain in full, with the rest retrieved from reference TRBV7-2 and TRBJ1-1, is GAGVSQSPSNKVTEKGKDVELRCDPISGHTALYWYRQSLGQGLEFLIYFQGNSAPDKSGLPSDRFSAERTGGSVSTLTIQRTQQEDSAVYLCASSSPGGVEAFFGQGTRLTVV.

This chain connects TRBV28 to TRBJ1-1; tentatively, D is TRBD1 (6 bases). CDR1 and CDR2 (germline): MDHEN, SYDVKM. V gave up 5 bases and J gave up 3 bases, with 13 bases separating them. The CDR3 is 14 amino acids. The DNA for the CDR3 is TGTGCCAGCAGTACAGACAGGACCGACACTGAAGCTTTCTTT. Translation: CASSTDRTDTEAFF.

The genes are TRBV6-6 and TRBJ1-2; D ambiguous. V lost 4 bases to trimming and J lost 4 bases, with 16 bases between them. The germline gives CDR1 MNHNY, CDR2 SVGAGI (reference sequence). The CDR3 has 15 amino acids. CDR3 DNA: TGTGCCAGCAGTTTCGGGTCGGGGATGAGCTATGGCTACACCTTC. Protein product: CASSFGSGMSYGYTF.

This clone was seen a single time. The chain couples TRBV4-1 to TRBJ1-2, with D perhaps TRBD1 (5 bases). Trimming shortened V by 1 base and J by 2 bases, and 11 bases separated the two germline ends. The CDR3 totals 15 residues. Germline CDR1 MGHRA, CDR2 YSYEKL. In DNA form, the CDR3 reads TGCGCCAGCAGCCAAGGGCAGGGAGGGAACTATGGCTACACCTTC. This sequence encodes CASSQGQGGNYGYTF.

About this clone itself: The same CDR3 is also encoded by other DNA sequences in this sample. The chain uses TRBV7-2 and TRBJ1-2; D unresolved. From germline, CDR1 is SGHTA and CDR2 FQGNSA. Trimming left V 5 bases short and J 4 bases short, with 8 bases between. The CDR3 length is 12 residues. CDR3 bases: TGTGCCAGCAGCCCGACGGGCTATGGCTACACCTTC. Translating gives CASSPTGYGYTF.

The chain links TRBV20-1 to TRBJ2-5; possibly TRBD2 for D (6 bases). Germline V gene sequence: CDR1 DFQATT, CDR2 SNEGSKA (reference sequence). CDR3 size: 11 residues. V dropped 3 bases and J dropped 9 bases, with 11 bases sitting between them. The CDR3 loop is CSASGGLAQYF. The CDR3 DNA reads as TGCAGTGCTAGCGGGGGTTTGGCCCAGTACTTC.

The V gene is TRBV18, the J gene TRBJ1-3, with TRBD1 identical over 8 bases. Germline V gene data show CDR1 as KGHSH and CDR2 as LQKENI. The CDR3 length is 16 residues. J lost 4 bases, V lost 3 bases, and 8 bases had no gene match. CDR3 DNA: TGTGCCAGCTCACCGACGACAGGGGCACAGGGAAACACCATATATTTT. Encoded protein: CASSPTTGAQGNTIYF.

This clone was picked up one time. This chain links TRBV7-3 with TRBJ1-1; 10 nucleotides align to TRBD1. Looked up from germline, CDR1 is SGHTA and CDR2 is FQGTGA. The CDR3 is 16 residues long. With V trimmed by 2 bases and J by 4 bases, 7 bases remained unmatched. CDR3 in amino acids: CASSLDGQGEGTEAFF. The CDR3 DNA sequence: TGTGCCAGCAGCTTAGATGGACAGGGGGAAGGCACTGAAGCTTTCTTT.

This clone was observed a few times. The chain links TRBV6-2 or TRBV6-3 to TRBJ2-1; D is unresolved. The V end lost 0 bases, the J end lost 15 bases, and 15 bases lay between the germline ends. The CDR3 is 13 residues long. Germline CDR1 is MNHEY and CDR2 is SVGEGT. Written as DNA, the CDR3 is TGTGCCAGCAGTTACTCCCTCCCTGACTGGCGGTTCTTC. It encodes CASSYSLPDWRFF.